This T cell receptor (beta chain) was documented in a study of shared clonotypes between healthy human individuals. Positive CCR7 selection of CD45RO-negative cells yielded the naive CD8 cells, and terminally differentiated effector memory CD45RA+ cells were excluded. The assay was immunoSEQ multiplex PCR, and TCRdb's table has in-frame clones only and misses some. In the table there are approximately 2,000,000 clones, 93% of which are singletons. Trimming removed 5 bases from V and 7 bases from J; junction bases left unmatched: 8. The CDR3 loop spans 15 amino acids. In germline, CDR1 is SEHNR, CDR2 FQNEAQ (reference sequence).

V is TRBV7-9 and J is TRBJ2-1, with 10 positions matching TRBD2. Sequenced input: naive CD8+ T cells from PBMCs. The receptor's source is a man in his late teens or twenties in good health. Some clones in this sample may be carry-over from other donors' samples. The CDR3 here is CASSPTIAGGNEQFF. CDR3 bases: TGTGCCAGCAGCCCGACTATAGCGGGAGGAAATGAGCAGTTCTTC.